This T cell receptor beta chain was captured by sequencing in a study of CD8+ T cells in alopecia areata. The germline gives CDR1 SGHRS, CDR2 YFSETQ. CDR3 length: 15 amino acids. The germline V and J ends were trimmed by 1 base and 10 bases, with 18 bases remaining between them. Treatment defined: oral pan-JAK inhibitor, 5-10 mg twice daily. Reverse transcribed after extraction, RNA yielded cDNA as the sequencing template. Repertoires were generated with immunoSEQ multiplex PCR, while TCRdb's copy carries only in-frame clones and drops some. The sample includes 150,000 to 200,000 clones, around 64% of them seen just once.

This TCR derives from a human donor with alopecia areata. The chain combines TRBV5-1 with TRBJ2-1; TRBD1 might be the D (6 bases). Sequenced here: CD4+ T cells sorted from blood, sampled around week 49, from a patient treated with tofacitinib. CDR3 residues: CASSLRTQGSGEQFF. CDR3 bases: TGCGCCAGCAGCTTGCGCACACAGGGTTCTGGGGAGCAGTTCTTC.